This TCR beta chain was captured by sequencing in a study of human T cells and chemical hapten exposure. Study outcomes and limitations: Having alopecia, the donors may differ immunologically from healthy people.

The sample's time point: pre-sensitization, week 0. Noted treatment: therapeutic diphenylcyclopropenone sensitization with weekly scalp DPC. Details on this clonotype: Its target is unknown.

CDR1 is MDHEN, CDR2 SYDVKM, per germline. This CDR3 region has 13 residues. The V end lost 4 bases, the J end lost 5 bases, and 11 bases lay between the germline ends. Unique molecular identifiers were attached to individual cDNA molecules during library preparation. TCRdb processed the RACE reads anew with MiXCR; each CDR3 protein has one entry. The table has 150,000 to 200,000 distinct CDR3 sequences, approximately 29% seen once; the top ten hold approximately 3%. The source was whole blood, collected in connection with sensitization to the hapten diphenylcyclopropenone (DPC). This chain uses TRBV28 with TRBJ2-5; D might be TRBD2 (5 bases). The receptor's source is a woman aged 25 to 39 with alopecia areata. Some clones in this sample may be carry-over from other donors' samples. This chain's CDR3 is CASSSRVPETQYF. CDR3 DNA sequence: TGTGCCAGCAGTTCGAGGGTGCCGGAGACCCAGTACTTC.